The subject of this entry is one TCR beta chain. The data were obtained in a study of blood T cell repertoires in COVID-19. Germline V gives CDR1 LNHDA, CDR2 SQIVND (reference sequence). J was trimmed by 0 bases and V by 5 bases; bases with no gene match: 9. The CDR3 totals 17 residues. TCRdb's copy holds only in-frame clones and misses some; the assay was immunoSEQ multiplex PCR. The data contain about 200,000 clones, about 86% of them singletons. The chain recombines TRBV19 with TRBJ1-1; 10 bases match TRBD1. The specimen sequenced was peripheral blood. The TCR was taken from a woman aged 70-85 years with acute or convalescent COVID-19. The CDR3 sequence is CASSGRTGGTVNTEAFF. CDR3 nucleotide sequence: TGTGCCAGTAGTGGACGGACAGGGGGGACCGTGAACACTGAAGCTTTCTTT.